This TCR beta chain was observed in a study of post-analysis software for immune sequencing data. Concerning this clonotype: Its specificity is not known.

Study-level results: Compared with controls, patients had more of about five TRBV segments, including TRBV5-6, TRBV5-1 and TRBV20-1.

Prepared libraries of TCR beta cDNA carried unique molecular identifiers. MiXCR, run by TCRdb on the PCR reads, gives a single entry per CDR3 protein. The sample lists 160,000 or so distinct CDR3 sequences, 36% occurring once. V dropped 2 bases and J dropped 3; count of bases not matched to a gene: 4. The germline V gene encodes CDR1 DFQATT and CDR2 SNEGSKA (reference sequence). This CDR3 has 14 amino acids. The origin of this receptor is a girl aged 5 to 17 with multiple sclerosis. The sequencing here drew on blood, taken after autologous hematopoietic stem cell transplantation. This chain joins TRBV20-1 and TRBJ2-7; 10 bases agree with TRBD2. CDR3 sequence reads: CSARSSGSYYEQYF. The CDR3 DNA reads as TGCAGTGCTAGATCTAGCGGGAGCTACTACGAGCAGTACTTC.